These 2 T cell receptor beta chains originate from one sample sequenced in a study of T cells in women clearing cervical HPV infection. Using immunoSEQ multiplex PCR, the repertoire was profiled, and TCRdb retains in-frame clones only, with some absent. This sample contains under 35,000 clones. Sequenced: blood buffy coat. These receptors all come from a woman aged 18-70 years with a cervical HPV16 infection that either progressed to CIN3+ or cleared (not recorded which).

This CDR3 is CASSPRDIEGQYF. The covered CDR3 bases are TGTGCCAGCTCACCCCGGGACATCGAGGGT. V and J are TRBV18 and TRBJ2-4; a possible D gene is TRBD1 (6 bases). The read terminates 3 residues ahead of where the CDR3 ends, so the germline J gene completes it. In germline, CDR1 is KGHSH, CDR2 LQKENI. The CDR3 runs 13 residues. Full variable domain (outside the CDR3, taken from reference TRBV18 and TRBJ2-4): NAGVMQNPRHLVRRRGQEARLRCSPMKGHSHVYWYRQLPEEGLKFMVYLQKENIIDESGMPKERFSAEFPKEGPSILRIQQVVRGDSAAYFCASSPRDIEGQYFGAGTRLSVL.

In the case of this clone: Germline is not matched at one junction end, which may reflect a read error. Read coverage stops 3 residues before the CDR3 terminus; the germline J gene supplies the remainder. The chain couples TRBV20-1 to TRBJ2-7; D may be TRBD1 (6 bases). The CDR3 contains 14 residues. In germline, CDR1 is DFQATT, CDR2 SNEGSKA (reference sequence). The CDR3 sequence: CSVRRGSLSYEQYF. CDR3 bases read: TGCAGTGTTAGAAGGGGGTCCCTGTCCTACGAG.